This T cell receptor beta chain was recorded in a study of blood T cells in healthy people across ages. Germline lookup yields CDR1 MNHEY and CDR2 SVGAGI. The V segment lost 4 bases and the J segment 4 bases; nucleotides outside the gene matches: 8. CDR3 length: 15 amino acids. In regard to this clonotype: Its antigen is undetermined.

The people who gave samples were healthy Caucasians from Russia, aged roughly 6 to 95. A sample-barcoded 5' primer and a J-beta primer mix were used in a second PCR of about 6 to 12 cycles. Every cDNA molecule carried a tag from a template-switch adaptor bearing 12 random nucleotides. One entry per CDR3 protein, called by TCRdb with MiXCR from the 5' RACE reads. The sample has about 780,000 distinct CDR3 sequences, 62% seen once. Study-level results: The study found more naive CD4+ cells and higher diversity in long-lived than aged donors. Roughly linear declines in TCR beta diversity per million T cells occurred with age.

The material sequenced was blood. The rearrangement joins TRBV6-5 to TRBJ1-2; 8 nucleotides agree with TRBD1. The origin of this receptor is a man aged 25 to 40 in good health. CDR3 loop: CASSWGQGATYGYTF. The DNA of the CDR3 is TGTGCCAGCAGTTGGGGGCAGGGGGCGACCTATGGCTACACCTTC.